The clone carrying this T cell receptor (beta chain) was observed at least ten times. Its antigen is still unknown. This sample was taken from a study of T cells in Graves' hyperthyroidism and ophthalmopathy. J lost 4 bases, V lost 7 bases, and 1 base had no gene match. Germline-derived CDR1 and CDR2 are MDHEN and SYDVKM. There are 12 residues in the CDR3. It was RNA transcripts that yielded the amplified TCR beta CDR3 regions. HTBI primers were used for first-round RT-PCR of the TCR CDR3. MiXCR was run by TCRdb on the multiplex PCR reads, yielding one entry per CDR3 protein. The data hold roughly 560,000 distinct CDR3 sequences, with about 14% observed a single time. Patients having uncontrolled infection, another autoimmune disease, pregnancy or lactation were not included. General study results and limits: Appearing also in blood were most of the thyroid clonotypes expanded above 0.001.

This sequence joins TRBV28 and TRBJ2-7; 10 bases agree with TRBD1. The origin of this receptor is a woman aged 35 to 49 with Graves' ophthalmopathy. Sequencing was carried out using blood. The CDR3 region has the DNA TGTGCCAGCACGGACAGGGGGTACGAGCAGTACTTC. As protein: CASTDRGYEQYF.